This entry features one T cell receptor beta chain sequence. The sample comes from a study of blood T cells in healthy people across ages. On the study more broadly: The template switching approach captured approximately one barcoded beta molecule for every two T cells.

For the second PCR, which ran for about 7 to 11 cycles, a sample-barcoded 5' primer and a J-beta primer mix were used. TCRdb redid the calling of the 5' RACE reads with MiXCR, one entry per CDR3 protein. The sample yields 1,500,000 or so distinct CDR3 sequences, around 59% seen once. J gave up 6 bases and V 6 bases, and 7 bases lay outside the gene matches. The CDR3 is made up of 13 amino acids. CDR1 and CDR2 from the germline V gene are SGHTA and FQGNSA. Approximately 9.1 milliliters was the volume of peripheral blood drawn from each donor. Total RNA extraction produced at least 5 micrograms (per sample) for the study.

Sequenced: blood. The chain recombines TRBV7-2 with TRBJ1-2, with 7 bases aligning to TRBD1. The receptor's source is a man between 18 and 35 years old in good health. The CDR3 nucleotides read TGTGCCAGCAGACCTGGACAGGTTCATGGCTACACCTTC. It translates to CASRPGQVHGYTF.